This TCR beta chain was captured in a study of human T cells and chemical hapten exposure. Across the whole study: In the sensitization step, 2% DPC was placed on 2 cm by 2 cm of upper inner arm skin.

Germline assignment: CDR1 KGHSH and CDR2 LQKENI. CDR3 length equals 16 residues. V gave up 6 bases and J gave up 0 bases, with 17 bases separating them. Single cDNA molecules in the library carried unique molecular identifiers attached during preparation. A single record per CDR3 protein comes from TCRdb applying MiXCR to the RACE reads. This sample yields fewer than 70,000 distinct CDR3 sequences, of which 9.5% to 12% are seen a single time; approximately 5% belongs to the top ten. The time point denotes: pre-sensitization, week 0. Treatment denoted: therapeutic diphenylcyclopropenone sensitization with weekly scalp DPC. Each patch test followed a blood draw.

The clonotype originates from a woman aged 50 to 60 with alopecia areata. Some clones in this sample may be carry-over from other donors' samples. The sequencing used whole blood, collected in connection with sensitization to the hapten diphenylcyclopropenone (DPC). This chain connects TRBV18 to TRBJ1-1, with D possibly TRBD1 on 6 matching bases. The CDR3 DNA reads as TGTGCCAGCTCGACACAGGGTTTGGGGATGAACACTGAAGCTTTCTTT. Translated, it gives CASSTQGLGMNTEAFF.